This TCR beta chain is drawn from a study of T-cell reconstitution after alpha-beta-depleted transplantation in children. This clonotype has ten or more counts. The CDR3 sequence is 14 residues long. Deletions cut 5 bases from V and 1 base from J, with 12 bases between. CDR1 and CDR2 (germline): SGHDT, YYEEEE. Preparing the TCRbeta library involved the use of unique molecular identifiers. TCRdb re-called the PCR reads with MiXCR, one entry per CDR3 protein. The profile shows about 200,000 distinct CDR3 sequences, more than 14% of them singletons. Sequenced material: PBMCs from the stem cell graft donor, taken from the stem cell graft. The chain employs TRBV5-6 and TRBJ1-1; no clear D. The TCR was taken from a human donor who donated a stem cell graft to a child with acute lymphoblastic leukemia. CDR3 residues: CASRQMGGNTEAFF. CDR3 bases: TGTGCCAGCAGACAAATGGGAGGGAACACTGAAGCTTTCTTT.